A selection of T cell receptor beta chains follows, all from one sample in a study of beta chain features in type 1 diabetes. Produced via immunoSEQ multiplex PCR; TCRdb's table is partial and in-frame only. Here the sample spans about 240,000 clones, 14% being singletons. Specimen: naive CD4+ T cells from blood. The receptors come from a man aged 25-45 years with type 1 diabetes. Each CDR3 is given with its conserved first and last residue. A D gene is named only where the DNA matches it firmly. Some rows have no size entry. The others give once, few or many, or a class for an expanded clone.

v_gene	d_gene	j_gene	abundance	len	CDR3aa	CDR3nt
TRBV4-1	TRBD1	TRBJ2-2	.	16	CASSQGAGGNTGELFF	TGCGCCAGCAGCCAAGGTGCAGGGGGAAACACCGGGGAGCTGTTTTTT
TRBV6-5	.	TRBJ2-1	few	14	CASRGTSSYNEQFF	TGTGCCAGCAGGGGGACATCCTCCTACAATGAGCAGTTCTTC
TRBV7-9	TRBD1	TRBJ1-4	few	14	CASSLGQGRGSVFF	TGTGCCAGCAGCTTAGGACAGGGCCGGGGTTCGGTGTTTTTT
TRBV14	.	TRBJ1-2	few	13	CASSQQGLGGYTF	TGTGCCAGCAGCCAACAGGGTTTGGGCGGCTACACCTTC
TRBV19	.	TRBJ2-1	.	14	CASSTSGSYNEQFF	TGTGCCAGTAGTACATCAGGTTCCTACAATGAGCAGTTCTTC
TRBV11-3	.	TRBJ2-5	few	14	CASSSEAGFETQYF	TGTGCCAGCAGCTCGGAGGCGGGTTTCGAGACCCAGTACTTC
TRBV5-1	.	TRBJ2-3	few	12	CASSLKGDTQYF	TGCGCCAGCAGCTTAAAGGGGGATACGCAGTATTTT
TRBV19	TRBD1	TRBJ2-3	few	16	CASSIGDRAGTDTQYF	TGTGCCAGTAGTATAGGAGACAGGGCCGGCACAGATACGCAGTATTTT
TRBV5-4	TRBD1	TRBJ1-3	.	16	CASSRDRANSGNTIYF	TGTGCCAGCAGCAGGGACAGGGCCAACTCTGGAAACACCATATATTTT
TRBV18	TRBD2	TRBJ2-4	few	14	CASSPLAGENIQYF	TGTGCCAGCTCACCACTAGCGGGGGAGAACATTCAGTACTTC
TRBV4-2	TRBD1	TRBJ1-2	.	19	CASSQVRQEGALANYGYTF	TGTGCCAGCAGCCAGGTCCGACAGGAGGGGGCTTTAGCTAACTATGGCTACACCTTC
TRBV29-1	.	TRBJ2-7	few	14	CSVDGDSHVGEQYF	TGCAGCGTGGACGGGGACTCACACGTCGGCGAGCAGTACTTC
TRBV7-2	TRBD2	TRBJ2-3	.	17	CASSLSVIAGRTGTQYF	TGTGCCAGCAGCTTATCTGTAATAGCGGGTCGGACTGGTACGCAGTATTTT